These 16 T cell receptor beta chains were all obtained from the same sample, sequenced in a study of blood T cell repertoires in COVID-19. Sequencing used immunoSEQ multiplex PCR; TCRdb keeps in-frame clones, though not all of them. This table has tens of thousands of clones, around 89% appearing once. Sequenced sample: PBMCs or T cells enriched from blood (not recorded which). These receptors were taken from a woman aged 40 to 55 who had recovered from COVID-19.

CDR3 residues: CASSFAGTSNEQYF. CDR3 DNA sequence: TGTGCCAGCAGCTTCGCCGGGACTAGCAACGAGCAGTACTTC. The chain employs TRBV7-9 and TRBJ2-7; 9 bases agree with TRBD2. V shed 3 bases and J 5 bases; nucleotides not matched to a gene: 5. CDR1 and CDR2 from the germline V gene are SEHNR and FQNEAQ (reference sequence). The CDR3 spans 14 residues.

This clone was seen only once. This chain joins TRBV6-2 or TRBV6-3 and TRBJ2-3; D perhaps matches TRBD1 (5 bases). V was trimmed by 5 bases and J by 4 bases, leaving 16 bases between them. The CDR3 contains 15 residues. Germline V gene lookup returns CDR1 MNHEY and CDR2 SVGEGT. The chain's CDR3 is CASSNQGWVSDTQYF. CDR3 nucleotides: TGTGCCAGCAGTAATCAGGGTTGGGTGTCAGATACGCAGTATTTT.

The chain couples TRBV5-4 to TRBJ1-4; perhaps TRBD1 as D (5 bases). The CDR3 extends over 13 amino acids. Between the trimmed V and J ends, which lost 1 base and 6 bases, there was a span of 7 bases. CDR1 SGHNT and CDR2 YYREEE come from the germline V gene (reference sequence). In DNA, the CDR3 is TGTGCCAGCAGCTTGTTAGGGGATGAAAAACTGTTTTTT. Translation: CASSLLGDEKLFF.

The CDR3 region is CSVSRDRGRPGYTF. In DNA, the CDR3 is TGCAGCGTTTCTCGGGACAGGGGGCGACCTGGCTACACCTTC. The genes are TRBV29-1 and TRBJ1-2; TRBD1 aligns across 12 bases. Trimming cost V 5 bases and J 7 bases; bases outside gene matches: 8. Germline values: CDR1 SQVTM, CDR2 ANQGSEA. The CDR3 consists of 14 residues.

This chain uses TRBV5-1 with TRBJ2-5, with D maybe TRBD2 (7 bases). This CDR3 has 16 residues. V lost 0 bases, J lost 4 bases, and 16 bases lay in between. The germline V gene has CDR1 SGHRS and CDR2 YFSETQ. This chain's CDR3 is CASSLGGGPRGETQYF. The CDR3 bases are TGCGCCAGCAGCTTGGGCGGGGGCCCGCGCGGAGAGACCCAGTACTTC.

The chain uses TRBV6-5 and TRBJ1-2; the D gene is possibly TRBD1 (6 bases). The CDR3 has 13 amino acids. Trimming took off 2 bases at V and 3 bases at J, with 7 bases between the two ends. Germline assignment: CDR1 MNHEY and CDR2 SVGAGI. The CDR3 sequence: CASSYGQYYGYTF. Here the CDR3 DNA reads TGTGCCAGCAGTTACGGACAGTACTATGGCTACACCTTC.

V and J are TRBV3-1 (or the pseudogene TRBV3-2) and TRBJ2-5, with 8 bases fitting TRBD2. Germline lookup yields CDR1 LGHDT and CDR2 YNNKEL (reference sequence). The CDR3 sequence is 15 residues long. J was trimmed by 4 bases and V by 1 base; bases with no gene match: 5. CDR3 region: CASSQGVAGTETQYF. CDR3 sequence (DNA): TGTGCCAGCAGCCAAGGGGTAGCGGGGACAGAGACCCAGTACTTC.

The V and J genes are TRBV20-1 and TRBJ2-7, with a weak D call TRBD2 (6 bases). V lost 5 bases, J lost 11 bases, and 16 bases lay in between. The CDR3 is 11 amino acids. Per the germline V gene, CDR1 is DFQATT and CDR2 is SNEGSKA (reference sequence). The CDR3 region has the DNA TGCAGTGCTCCACGGGGGATTGAAGAGTACTTC. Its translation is CSAPRGIEEYF.

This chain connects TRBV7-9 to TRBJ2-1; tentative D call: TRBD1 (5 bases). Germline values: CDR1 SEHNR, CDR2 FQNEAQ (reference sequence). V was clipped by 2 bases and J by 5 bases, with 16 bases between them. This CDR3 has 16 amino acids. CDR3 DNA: TGTGCCAGCAGCTTATTGTGGGGCCAGCCAAACAATGAGCAGTTCTTC. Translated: CASSLLWGQPNNEQFF.

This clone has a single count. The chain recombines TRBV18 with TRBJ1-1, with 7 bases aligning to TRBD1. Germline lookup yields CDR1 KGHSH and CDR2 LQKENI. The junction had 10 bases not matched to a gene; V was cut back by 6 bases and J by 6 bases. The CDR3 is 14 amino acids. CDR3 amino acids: CASSPSGQTSEAFF. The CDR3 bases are TGTGCCAGCTCCCCTTCGGGACAGACTTCTGAAGCTTTCTTT.

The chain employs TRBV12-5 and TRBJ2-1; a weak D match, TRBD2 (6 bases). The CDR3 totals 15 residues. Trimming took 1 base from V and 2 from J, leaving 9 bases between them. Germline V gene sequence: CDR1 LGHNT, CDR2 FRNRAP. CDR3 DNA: TGTGCTAGTGGTTTGGGGCGGGATACCTACAATGAGCAGTTCTTC. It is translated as CASGLGRDTYNEQFF.

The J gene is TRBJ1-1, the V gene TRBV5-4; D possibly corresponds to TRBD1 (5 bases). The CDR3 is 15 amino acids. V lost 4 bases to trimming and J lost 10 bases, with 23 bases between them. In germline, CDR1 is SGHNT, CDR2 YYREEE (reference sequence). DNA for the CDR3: TGTGCCAGCAGCCCCGACCCCCACAGGTCGGAACGAGCTTTCTTT. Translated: CASSPDPHRSERAFF.

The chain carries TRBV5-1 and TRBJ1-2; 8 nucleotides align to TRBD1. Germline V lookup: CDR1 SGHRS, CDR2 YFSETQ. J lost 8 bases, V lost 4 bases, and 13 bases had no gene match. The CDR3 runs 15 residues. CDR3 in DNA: TGCGCCAGCAGCGAGGAAACCAGGGGGCGACAAGGCTACACCTTC. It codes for CASSEETRGRQGYTF.

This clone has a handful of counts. CDR3 in amino acids: CASSSGTGSMGELFF. The CDR3 DNA is TGTGCCAGCAGTTCCGGGACAGGCTCAATGGGGGAGCTGTTTTTT. The chain couples TRBV6-5 to TRBJ2-2, with TRBD1 matching 8 bases. This CDR3 is 15 amino acids long. Germline-derived CDR1 and CDR2 are MNHEY and SVGAGI. The ends lost 4 bases at V and 8 bases at J; junction bases unmatched: 9.

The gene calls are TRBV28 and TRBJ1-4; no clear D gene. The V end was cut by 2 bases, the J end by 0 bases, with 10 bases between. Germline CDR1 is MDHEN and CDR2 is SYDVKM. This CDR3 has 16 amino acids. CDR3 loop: CASSLQQPATNEKLFF. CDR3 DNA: TGTGCCAGCAGTTTACAACAGCCTGCAACTAATGAAAAACTGTTTTTT.

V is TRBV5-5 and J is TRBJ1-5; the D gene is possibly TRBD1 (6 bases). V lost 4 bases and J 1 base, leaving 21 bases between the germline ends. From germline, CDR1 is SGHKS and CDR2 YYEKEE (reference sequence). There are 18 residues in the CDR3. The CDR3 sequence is CASSPRPDSRRSNQPQHF. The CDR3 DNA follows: TGTGCCAGCAGCCCCCGACCGGACAGCCGAAGGAGCAATCAGCCCCAGCATTTT.